A single sample is the source of the 10 T cell receptor beta chains below, sequenced in a study of CD8 T cells in Susac syndrome. Roughly 0.45 to 1 ug RNA was reverse transcribed with random hexamers. TCRdb reprocessed the immunoSEQ multiplex PCR reads via MiXCR and lists one record per CDR3 protein. This sample carries some 170,000 distinct CDR3 sequences, around 94% of them seen once, and the ten largest clones take 0.085% to 0.1%. The source material was CD4+ T cells from PBMCs. The receptors originated from a human donor with Susac syndrome.

The chain links TRBV6-1 to TRBJ2-1, with D perhaps matching TRBD1 (5 bases). The V end was cut by 8 bases, the J end by 0 bases, with 11 bases between. The CDR3 sequence is 14 residues long. Germline V lookup: CDR1 MNHNS, CDR2 SASEGT. The CDR3 sequence: CASGRQSSYNEQFF. Here the CDR3 DNA reads TGTGCCAGCGGAAGACAGAGCTCCTACAATGAGCAGTTCTTC.

The V and J genes are TRBV20-1 and TRBJ2-7; 9 bases are shared with TRBD1. This CDR3 spans 15 amino acids. V shed 3 bases and J 5 bases; nucleotides not matched to a gene: 11. Germline V gene sequence: CDR1 DFQATT, CDR2 SNEGSKA (reference sequence). The CDR3 region is CSARTPGQGGHEQYF. The CDR3 DNA follows: TGCAGTGCTAGGACACCGGGACAGGGAGGCCACGAGCAGTACTTC.

The V gene is TRBV7-8, the J gene TRBJ2-7; 8 bases agree with TRBD2. The germline gives CDR1 SGHVS, CDR2 FQNEAQ. The CDR3 loop spans 15 amino acids. Trimming took 2 bases from V and 3 from J; bases not matched to a gene: 6. The CDR3 is CASSLQAGDVYEQYF. Here the CDR3 DNA reads TGTGCCAGCAGCTTACAAGCGGGGGACGTCTACGAGCAGTACTTC.

V is TRBV19 and J is TRBJ2-3, with TRBD2 identical over 9 bases. The CDR3 is 16 residues long. The germline gives CDR1 LNHDA, CDR2 SQIVND (reference sequence). Losses at the gene ends were 2 bases for V and 6 bases for J; bases not matched to a gene: 9. The CDR3 sequence is CASSIRSSGNKDTQYF. Written as DNA, the CDR3 is TGTGCCAGTAGTATAAGGTCTAGCGGGAATAAGGATACGCAGTATTTT.

The rearrangement joins TRBV7-3 to TRBJ1-6, with TRBD1 as a possible D gene (5 bases). CDR3 length: 14 amino acids. Trimming shortened V by 4 bases and J by 10 bases, and 14 bases separated the two germline ends. Germline lookup yields CDR1 SGHTA and CDR2 FQGTGA. The CDR3 nucleotides are TGTGCCAGCAGCTACCGGGACGTGGGCTCACCCCTCCACTTT. This gives the protein CASSYRDVGSPLHF. Full variable domain (rest looked up from reference TRBV7-3 and TRBJ1-6): GAGVSQTPSNKVTEKGKYVELRCDPISGHTALYWYRQSLGQGPEFLIYFQGTGAADDSGLPNDRFFAVRPEGSVSTLKIQRTERGDSAVYLCASSYRDVGSPLHFGNGTRLTVT.

The V call is TRBV7-9, the J call TRBJ1-2; D call uncertain. Trimming pared 5 bases from V and 8 bases from J, leaving 24 bases between. This CDR3 has 16 amino acids. The V gene's germline CDR1 is SEHNR and CDR2 FQNEAQ (reference sequence). In DNA, the CDR3 is TGTGCCAGCAGCGCACGGACTAGGGATCGTGGGTACGGCTACACCTTC. This sequence encodes CASSARTRDRGYGYTF.

The rearrangement links TRBV20-1 to TRBJ1-1; D perhaps matches TRBD1 (5 bases). Trimming shortened V by 3 bases and J by 7 bases, and 18 bases separated the two germline ends. The CDR3 consists of 14 residues. In germline, CDR1 is DFQATT, CDR2 SNEGSKA (reference sequence). CDR3 DNA sequence: TGCAGTGCTAGCCTCGGGGGTGTGGATGTTGAAGCTTTCTTT. Its protein is CSASLGGVDVEAFF.

This clonotype was seen a single time. The rearrangement links TRBV18 to TRBJ1-1; 7 bases are shared with TRBD1. This CDR3 is built from 15 residues. V lost 8 bases to trimming and J lost 1 base; unmatched junction nucleotides: 10. Germline V CDR1 and CDR2: KGHSH, LQKENI. CDR3 DNA sequence: TGTGCCAGCACACGGAACACAGGGGAGAACACTGAAGCTTTCTTT. Translated, it gives CASTRNTGENTEAFF. Full variable domain (missing parts from reference TRBV18 and TRBJ1-1): NAGVMQNPRHLVRRRGQEARLRCSPMKGHSHVYWYRQLPEEGLKFMVYLQKENIIDESGMPKERFSAEFPKEGPSILRIQQVVRGDSAAYFCASTRNTGENTEAFFGQGTRLTVV.

The V and J genes are TRBV29-1 and TRBJ1-3; TRBD1 matches 7 bases. Trimming cost V 4 bases and J 0 bases; bases outside gene matches: 15. The CDR3 spans 18 residues. Germline CDR1 reads SQVTM; CDR2 reads ANQGSEA. The DNA for the CDR3 is TGCAGCGTTGTTTCGGGTGAGGACAGGCTCTCCTCTGGAAACACCATATATTTT. Its protein product is CSVVSGEDRLSSGNTIYF.

The chain combines TRBV5-1 with TRBJ2-7; 10 bases are a match to TRBD2. J lost 1 base, V lost 0 bases, and 4 bases had no gene match. CDR1 and CDR2 from the germline V gene are SGHRS and YFSETQ. CDR3 length: 16 amino acids. CDR3 region: CASSLAPSGGSYEQYF. The CDR3 DNA is TGCGCCAGCAGCTTGGCCCCTAGCGGGGGTTCCTACGAGCAGTACTTC.